The entry below gives a single TCR beta chain sequence along with its context. This clonotype is medium-sized (0.01 to 0.1%). Its antigen specificity is not known. No base-level quality is on record; no much larger clone is a single base apart. TCRdb shows the sequencer as Illumina MiSeq. TCRdb ran its own pipeline on the public reads, namely fastp trimming at Q25 and MiXCR clone calling, and kept in-frame beta chains. CDR3 protein duplicates are merged, each entry listing the most common genes and DNA. A total of about 3,500 distinct CDR3 sequences appear in this sample, about 9.3% of them only once. The ten largest clones add up to approximately 6.3% of the sample. Per the germline V gene, MNHEY is the CDR1 and SVGEGT is the CDR2. Trimming at the junction amounts to 5 bases on V and 1 base on J, and the germline ends lie 9 bases apart. The CDR3 starts with the cysteine, ends with the phenylalanine, and has 14 residues. The DNA shown is the 42-base CDR3, in frame from base 1.

This specimen comes from a study. The receptor was isolated from a human donor with rheumatoid arthritis. The sequence joins TRBV6-2 or TRBV6-3 to TRBJ2-1; no D gene call is confident. Sequencing was done on a sample of CD4+ T cells from synovial fluid. The CDR3 protein is CASSLQGSYNEQFF. The DNA is as follows: TGTGCCAGCAGTCTCCAAGGATCCTACAATGAGCAGTTCTTC.